This record looks at one T cell receptor beta chain sequence and its context. Antigen specificity is unknown. This specimen includes other DNA sequences encoding the same CDR3. This record comes from a study of persistence of HIV-infected CD4 T cells. Study-level information: Donors were ART-treated; their CMV- and Gag-responding CD4+ T cells were isolated. Suppressive ART had lasted a median of roughly eight years.

Germline V gives CDR1 SEHNR, CDR2 FQNEAQ (reference sequence). The germline V and J ends were trimmed by 3 bases and 2 bases, with 7 bases remaining between them. The CDR3 covers 13 residues. Overall study findings and caveats: Degenerate expanded CDR3beta sequences were enriched among CMV- and Gag-responding cells.

The immunoSEQ assay was version 4, run in survey mode. The data were produced by immunoSEQ multiplex PCR, yet TCRdb's version contains in-frame clones alone and is incomplete. Here the sample spans 35,000 to 40,000 clones, 80% being singletons. Cells were stimulated with CMV-infected fibroblast lysates at roughly 10 ug/mL. Sorted nonresponding memory CD4+ T cells were CD40L-negative, CD69-negative, CD45RO-high. Donors had undetectable plasma HIV-1 RNA, under 50 copies/mL, for 4+ years. This clonotype was sampled from an adult man with HIV who was CMV-seropositive. This sequence joins TRBV7-9 and TRBJ1-2, with D tentatively TRBD1 (5 bases). Here the sequenced sample was CD4+ T cells sorted from PBMCs after roughly 19-hour stimulation, taken from a patient who received antiretroviral therapy. In DNA form, the CDR3 reads TGTGCCAGCAGCTTGGGGGGGAACTATGGCTACACCTTC. Protein product: CASSLGGNYGYTF. The entire variable domain, with the rest obtained from reference TRBV7-9 and TRBJ1-2, is as follows: DTGVSQNPRHKITKRGQNVTFRCDPISEHNRLYWYRQTLGQGPEFLTYFQNEAQLEKSRLLSDRFSAERPKGSFSTLEIQRTEQGDSAMYLCASSLGGNYGYTFGSGTRLTVV.